The T cell receptor (beta chain) described here comes from a study of T-cell reconstitution after alpha-beta-depleted transplantation in children. General study findings and limits: At day 60, the high TCRbeta diversity found in some patients originated from recipient T cells and thymic progenitors that had survived. It was newly produced T cells that mostly accounted for T-cell counts and diversity one year after transplant. About two months after transplant, alpha-beta T cells reportedly came from several hundred expanded graft clones.

Unique molecular identifiers were incorporated during preparation of the TCRbeta library. TCRdb analysed the PCR reads with MiXCR anew, one entry per CDR3 protein. This table holds about 300,000 distinct CDR3 sequences, about 9.5% found once. A remark on this clonotype: Its antigen is as yet unknown. A much larger clonotype is one base distant, so this may be a read error.

Between the trimmed V and J ends, which lost 5 bases and 4 bases, there was a span of 16 bases. Germline loops: CDR1 KGHDR, CDR2 SFDVKD. The CDR3 length is 15 residues. The chain uses TRBV24-1 and TRBJ2-5; D possibly corresponds to TRBD2 (6 bases). This clonotype originated in a boy less than two years old with acute myeloid leukemia, due to receive a stem cell transplant. Sample: PBMCs, taken before TCRalphabeta/CD19-depleted stem cell transplant. The CDR3 loop reads CATSVRRARGETQYF. In nucleotides, the CDR3 is TGTGCCACCAGTGTGCGGAGGGCCCGGGGAGAGACCCAGTACTTC.